Given below is one T cell receptor beta chain in context. This sample stems from a study of OX40 agonist ivuxolimab in advanced cancers. The protocol was immunoSEQ multiplex PCR, while the TCRdb copy is restricted to in-frame clones and leaves out a portion. The sample lists tens of thousands of clones, 80% to 90% seen once, with 25% in the top ten. In germline, CDR1 is SEHNR, CDR2 FQNEAQ (reference sequence). J lost 4 bases, V lost 5 bases, and 7 bases had no gene match. The CDR3 consists of 14 residues. Sequenced here: CD4+ or CD8+ T cells sorted from blood, sampled in a trial of the OX40 agonist ivuxolimab. The V and J genes are TRBV7-9 and TRBJ1-1, with 7 bases matching TRBD1. The sequence was collected from an adult with an advanced solid tumor such as melanoma, head and neck, liver or kidney cancer. The DNA of the CDR3 is TGTGCCAGCAGCACCGGGACAGTGGGCACTGAAGCTTTCTTT. Its protein is CASSTGTVGTEAFF. Supplemented by reference TRBV7-9 and TRBJ1-1, the full variable domain reads DTGVSQNPRHKITKRGQNVTFRCDPISEHNRLYWYRQTLGQGPEFLTYFQNEAQLEKSRLLSDRFSAERPKGSFSTLEIQRTEQGDSAMYLCASSTGTVGTEAFFGQGTRLTVV.